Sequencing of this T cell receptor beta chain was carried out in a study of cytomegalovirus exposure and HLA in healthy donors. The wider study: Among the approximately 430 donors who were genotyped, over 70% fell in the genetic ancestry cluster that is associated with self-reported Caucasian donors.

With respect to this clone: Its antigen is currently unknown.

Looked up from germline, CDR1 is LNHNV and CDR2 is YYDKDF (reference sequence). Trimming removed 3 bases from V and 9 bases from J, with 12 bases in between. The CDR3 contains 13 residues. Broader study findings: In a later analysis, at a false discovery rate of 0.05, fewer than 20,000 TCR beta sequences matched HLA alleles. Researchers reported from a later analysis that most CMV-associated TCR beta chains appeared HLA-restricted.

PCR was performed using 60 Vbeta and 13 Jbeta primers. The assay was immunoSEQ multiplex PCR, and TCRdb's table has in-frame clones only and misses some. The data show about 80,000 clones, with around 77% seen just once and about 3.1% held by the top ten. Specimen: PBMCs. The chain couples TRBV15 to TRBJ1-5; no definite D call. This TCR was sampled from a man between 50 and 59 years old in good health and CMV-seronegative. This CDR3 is CATSRMRTAPQHF. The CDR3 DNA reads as TGTGCCACCAGCAGGATGAGAACAGCGCCCCAGCATTTT.